This T cell receptor beta chain was recorded in a study of vaccination and CD4 T cells after COVID-19. Study overall: Sampling post-COVID took place a median roughly 92 days after diagnosis (range 35 to 161).

Trimming took 6 bases from V and 5 from J; bases not matched to a gene: 9. Germline assignment: CDR1 MNHEY and CDR2 SMNVEV (reference sequence). CDR3 length: 15 residues. Described treatment: roughly 10-day PBMC culture with coronavirus spike peptide pools or control peptides (ViraFEST assay). First, ViraFEST expanded antigen-specific T cells with peptide pools, and next it sequenced the TCRs. Each well received two million PBMCs, cultured with 8 to 10 IU/ml IL-2 and approximately 10 ug/ml peptide pools. This clonotype has a handful of counts. Its target is unknown. The Oncomine TCR Beta short-read assay was what sequenced the DNA obtained from cultured CD4+ T cells. Investigators obtained genomic DNA by extraction from cultured CD4+ T cells. MiXCR was run by TCRdb on the PCR reads, yielding one entry per CDR3 protein. Among roughly 15,000 distinct CDR3 sequences listed, 50% to 65% were seen once.

The V call is TRBV27, the J call TRBJ2-5; 10 positions agree with TRBD1. Material: CD4+ T cells from blood, cultured in vitro, obtained before SARS-CoV-2 vaccination. This clonotype was sampled from a human donor who had recovered from COVID-19. The CDR3 region is CASSEDRGHAETQYF. The DNA of the CDR3 is TGTGCCAGCAGCGAAGACAGGGGGCATGCGGAGACCCAGTACTTC.